A single sample is the source of the 27 T cell receptor beta chains below, sequenced in a study of blood T cell repertoires in COVID-19. Produced via immunoSEQ multiplex PCR; TCRdb's table is partial and in-frame only. The sample shows 250,000 to 300,000 clones, roughly 89% of them seen only once. Sequenced material: peripheral blood. Every receptor here comes from a man aged 50-59 years with acute or convalescent COVID-19.

With regard to this clone: Germline and junction disagree at one end, which may indicate a read error. In nucleotides, the CDR3 is TGTGCTAGCAGCTTGCGACAGGGGGCGGAAGAGACCCAGTACTTC. Translated: CASSLRQGAEETQYF. The chain couples TRBV7-7 to TRBJ2-5; TRBD1 matches at 10 bases. The CDR3 is 15 amino acids. Germline V gene sequence: CDR1 SSHAT, CDR2 FNYEAQ (reference sequence).

CDR3 sequence (DNA): TGTGCCAGCAGCGTAGCGGGACTCCGAGGGCAGCCCCAGCATTTT. It is translated as CASSVAGLRGQPQHF. V gene TRBV9 combines with J gene TRBJ1-5, with D maybe TRBD1 (5 bases). The germline V and J ends were trimmed by 0 bases and 7 bases, with 14 bases remaining between them. Germline CDR1 SGDLS, CDR2 YYNGEE. CDR3 size: 15 residues.

V usage is TRBV30 and J usage is TRBJ2-1; 7 nucleotides match TRBD1. In germline, CDR1 is GTSNPN, CDR2 SVGIG (reference sequence). The J segment lost 7 bases and the V segment lost 0 bases, leaving 3 bases of the junction unmatched. The CDR3 extends over 13 amino acids. DNA for the CDR3: TGTGCCTGGAGTGTTTCACAGGGGAATGAGCAGTTCTTC. Amino acid sequence: CAWSVSQGNEQFF.

The V gene is TRBV10-3, the J gene TRBJ1-5, with 8 bases fitting TRBD1. Germline assignment: CDR1 ENHRY and CDR2 SYGVKD. CDR3 size: 17 residues. Germline trimming cut 6 bases from V and 2 bases from J; bases unmatched to any gene: 12. The CDR3 nucleotides are TGTGCCATCAGCCCGAACACCCCGACAGGGGGCAATCAGCCCCAGCATTTT. Translation: CAISPNTPTGGNQPQHF.

The chain employs TRBV29-1 and TRBJ2-1, with a tentative D call TRBD2 (6 bases). The CDR3 is 10 amino acids. Trimming took off 5 bases at V and 15 bases at J, with 14 bases between the two ends. Germline V gene data show CDR1 as SQVTM and CDR2 as ANQGSEA. Here the CDR3 reads CSVRSSSVFF. CDR3 nucleotides: TGCAGCGTTAGGTCGTCTAGCGTGTTCTTC.

This rearrangement joins TRBV5-4 to TRBJ1-3, with TRBD1 identical over 10 bases. CDR3 length: 16 residues. From germline, CDR1 is SGHNT and CDR2 YYREEE (reference sequence). Trimming at V came to 4 bases and at J to 2 bases, leaving 6 bases not matched to a gene. DNA for the CDR3: TGTGCCAGCAGCGTCTCGACAGGGGGCGCTGGAAACACCATATATTTT. This sequence encodes CASSVSTGGAGNTIYF.

CDR3 sequence reads: CATGQGLGYTF. The CDR3 DNA reads TGTGCCACCGGACAGGGGTTGGGCTACACCTTC. V is TRBV19 and J is TRBJ1-2; the match to TRBD1 covers 9 bases. This CDR3 has 11 residues. The V gene's germline CDR1 is LNHDA and CDR2 SQIVND (reference sequence). V dropped 10 bases and J dropped 8; count of bases not matched to a gene: 5. The full variable domain, completed using reference TRBV19 and TRBJ1-2, is DGGITQSPKYLFRKEGQNVTLSCEQNLNHDAMYWYRQDPGQGLRLIYYSQIVNDFQKGDIAEGYSVSREKKESFPLTVTSAQKNPTAFYLCATGQGLGYTFGSGTRLTVV.

The chain joins TRBV6-2 or TRBV6-3 to TRBJ1-6, with D possibly being TRBD1 (6 bases). V was trimmed by 4 bases and J by 10 bases, leaving 17 bases between them. The CDR3 runs to 15 residues. The germline gives CDR1 MNHEY, CDR2 SVGEGT. CDR3 region: CASSFMQGLWSPLHF. In DNA, the CDR3 is TGTGCCAGCAGTTTTATGCAGGGGCTATGGTCACCCCTCCACTTT.

The V call is TRBV13, the J call TRBJ2-2, with a tentative D call TRBD1 (5 bases). This CDR3 comprises 16 residues. Per the germline V gene, CDR1 is PRHDT and CDR2 is FYEKMQ (reference sequence). Trimming stripped 4 bases from V and 5 bases from J, with 17 bases between. DNA of the CDR3: TGTGCCAGCAGCTCCGGCTGGGGCCCCGGTACCGGGGAGCTGTTTTTT. This codes for CASSSGWGPGTGELFF.

The chain combines TRBV7-9 with TRBJ1-6; the D is unclear. The V and J ends lost 6 bases and 9 bases respectively, with 9 bases between them. CDR3 length: 12 amino acids. Germline loops: CDR1 SEHNR, CDR2 FQNEAQ (reference sequence). CDR3 amino acids: CASSSRFSPLHF. The CDR3 DNA is TGTGCCAGCAGTAGCAGATTTTCACCCCTCCACTTT.

V usage is TRBV18 and J usage is TRBJ2-1; TRBD2 is a possible D gene (7 bases). V lost 1 base and J lost 5, with 12 bases in between. CDR3 length: 15 residues. Germline V gene data show CDR1 as KGHSH and CDR2 as LQKENI. CDR3 protein: CASSPQGGENNEQFF. The CDR3 nucleotides read TGTGCCAGCTCACCACAGGGGGGGGAGAACAATGAGCAGTTCTTC. Drawing the rest from reference TRBV18 and TRBJ2-1, the complete variable domain is NAGVMQNPRHLVRRRGQEARLRCSPMKGHSHVYWYRQLPEEGLKFMVYLQKENIIDESGMPKERFSAEFPKEGPSILRIQQVVRGDSAAYFCASSPQGGENNEQFFGPGTRLTVL.

The rearrangement joins TRBV5-6 to TRBJ2-1, with 9 nucleotides matching TRBD1. The germline V gene encodes CDR1 SGHDT and CDR2 YYEEEE. With 3 bases clipped from V and 5 bases from J, the junction kept 9 bases outside the gene matches. This CDR3 has 16 residues. The CDR3 spells CASSYPDRGINNEQFF. CDR3 nucleotide sequence: TGTGCCAGCAGCTACCCCGACAGGGGGATTAACAATGAGCAGTTCTTC.

The J gene is TRBJ1-1, the V gene TRBV11-1; possible D gene TRBD1, 6 bases. The germline CDR1 and CDR2 sequences are SGHAT and FQDESV (reference sequence). The CDR3 has 14 amino acids. V lost 5 bases and J lost 4, with 14 bases in between. The DNA for the CDR3 is TGTGCCAGCAGCCTCCAAGGGGGGGGCACTGAAGCTTTCTTT. The encoded protein is CASSLQGGGTEAFF. Full variable domain (missing parts from reference TRBV11-1 and TRBJ1-1): EAEVAQSPRYKITEKSQAVAFWCDPISGHATLYWYRQILGQGPELLVQFQDESVVDDSQLPKDRFSAERLKGVDSTLKIQPAELGDSAMYLCASSLQGGGTEAFFGQGTRLTVV.

The DNA for the CDR3 is TGTGCCAGCAGCCAAGCCGGAGGGCCCCAGCATTTT. Its protein product is CASSQAGGPQHF. The chain recombines TRBV3-1 (or the pseudogene TRBV3-2) with TRBJ1-5; D is unresolved. V was shortened by 1 base and J by 9 bases, with 7 bases between the two germline ends. From germline, CDR1 is LGHDT and CDR2 YNNKEL (reference sequence). The CDR3 has 12 amino acids.

The V and J genes are TRBV6-5 and TRBJ2-7; 11 bases are shared with TRBD1. V dropped 8 bases and J dropped 4; count of bases not matched to a gene: 7. CDR1 and CDR2 from the germline V gene are MNHEY and SVGAGI. CDR3 length: 14 amino acids. The CDR3 nucleotides are TGTGCCAGCGAACCGGGACAGGGGGGTTACGAGCAGTACTTC. This codes for CASEPGQGGYEQYF.

The V and J genes are TRBV9 and TRBJ1-1; D is unresolved. CDR1 is SGDLS and CDR2 is YYNGEE in the germline V gene. The CDR3 is 14 residues long. V was shortened by 0 bases and J by 7 bases, with 13 bases between the two germline ends. The CDR3 DNA sequence: TGTGCCAGCAGCGTAGTACCCGGTTCCGGTGAAGCTTTCTTT. Translated: CASSVVPGSGEAFF.

The chain joins TRBV5-5 to TRBJ2-7; 8 bases align to TRBD1. CDR3 length equals 14 residues. CDR1 and CDR2 (germline): SGHKS, YYEKEE (reference sequence). Trimming took 4 bases from V and 3 from J; bases not matched to a gene: 6. This CDR3 is CASSAQGQDYEQYF. In nucleotides, the CDR3 is TGTGCCAGCAGCGCACAGGGACAGGACTACGAGCAGTACTTC.

The rearrangement links TRBV6-5 to TRBJ2-1; D may be TRBD2 (5 bases). CDR1 and CDR2 (germline): MNHEY, SVGAGI. There are 12 residues in the CDR3. Trimming cost V 6 bases and J 9 bases, with 12 bases left between them. The CDR3 nucleotides are TGTGCCAGCAGGAGTCCGGGATCTGAGCAGTTCTTC. Its translation: CASRSPGSEQFF.

This chain links TRBV25-1 with TRBJ1-2, with D perhaps TRBD1 (6 bases). The CDR3 extends over 17 amino acids. In germline, CDR1 is MGHDK, CDR2 SYGVNS. The V end was cut by 3 bases, the J end by 5 bases, with 22 bases between. Here the CDR3 DNA reads TGTGCCAGCAGTGACCCCCCCGGCTCAGGGGCTCTATATGGCTACACCTTC. This gives the protein CASSDPPGSGALYGYTF.

A single count supports this clone. The chain has TRBV20-1 and TRBJ2-5; tentative D call: TRBD2 (5 bases). The ends were cut back, 4 bases at V and 9 bases at J, with 12 bases in the middle. CDR1 is DFQATT, CDR2 SNEGSKA, per germline (reference sequence). CDR3 length equals 11 residues. CDR3 in DNA: TGCAGTGCTAAGGACTCCGACCCCCAGTACTTC. Encoded protein: CSAKDSDPQYF.

The CDR3 here is CAWTGDNYGYTF. CDR3 nucleotide sequence: TGTGCCTGGACAGGGGATAACTATGGCTACACCTTC. The genes are TRBV30 and TRBJ1-2, with D perhaps matching TRBD1 (6 bases). Trimming removed 4 bases at V and 1 base at J, with 7 bases between. This CDR3 spans 12 amino acids. CDR1 and CDR2 (germline): GTSNPN, SVGIG (reference sequence).

This rearrangement joins TRBV11-2 to TRBJ2-5; 14 nucleotides align to TRBD2. This CDR3 spans 17 amino acids. The germline gives CDR1 SGHAT, CDR2 FQNNGV. The V and J ends lost 5 bases and 2 bases, in that order; junction bases with no gene match: 7. The DNA of the CDR3 is TGTGCCAGCAGCGTGGGACTAGCGGGGGAGCGGCAAGAGACCCAGTACTTC. As protein: CASSVGLAGERQETQYF.

The CDR3 loop reads CASSPSTTGRSGYTF. The CDR3 coding sequence is TGTGCCAGCTCACCGAGTACAACAGGGAGAAGTGGCTACACCTTC. The V gene is TRBV18, the J gene TRBJ1-2, with D maybe TRBD1 (6 bases). Trimming removed 3 bases at V and 7 bases at J, with 18 bases between. Germline values: CDR1 KGHSH, CDR2 LQKENI. The CDR3 loop spans 15 amino acids.

The chain links TRBV10-3 to TRBJ1-5; 10 nucleotides line up with TRBD1. V lost 2 bases and J lost 4; bases outside the gene matches: 8. Germline V gene data show CDR1 as ENHRY and CDR2 as SYGVKD. The CDR3 sequence is 17 residues long. For the CDR3, the DNA is TGTGCCATCAGTGAGGACAGGGGGCTGGGGTCAAATCAGCCCCAGCATTTT. It yields the protein CAISEDRGLGSNQPQHF.

The V call is TRBV9, the J call TRBJ1-2; no reliable D call. Germline V lookup: CDR1 SGDLS, CDR2 YYNGEE. Trimming removed 0 bases at V and 0 bases at J, with 12 bases between. The CDR3 consists of 16 residues. CDR3: CASSVGGELANYGYTF. The DNA for the CDR3 is TGTGCCAGCAGCGTAGGGGGAGAGTTAGCTAACTATGGCTACACCTTC.

The chain employs TRBV7-9 and TRBJ2-2; 8 bases are shared with TRBD1. Germline trimming cut 4 bases from V and 5 bases from J; bases unmatched to any gene: 9. Per the germline V gene, CDR1 is SEHNR and CDR2 is FQNEAQ (reference sequence). This CDR3 region has 16 residues. The CDR3 loop reads CASSSTGTGVTGELFF. In DNA, the CDR3 is TGTGCCAGCAGCTCCACCGGGACAGGAGTTACCGGGGAGCTGTTTTTT.

The rearrangement joins TRBV25-1 to TRBJ2-2; possibly TRBD1 for D (5 bases). The length of the CDR3 is 14 residues. Germline CDR1 reads MGHDK; CDR2 reads SYGVNS. Trimming shortened V by 4 bases and J by 2 bases, and 8 bases separated the two germline ends. The CDR3, as DNA: TGTGCCAGCAGTGTAGGGGATAACACCGGGGAGCTGTTTTTT. Its translation is CASSVGDNTGELFF.